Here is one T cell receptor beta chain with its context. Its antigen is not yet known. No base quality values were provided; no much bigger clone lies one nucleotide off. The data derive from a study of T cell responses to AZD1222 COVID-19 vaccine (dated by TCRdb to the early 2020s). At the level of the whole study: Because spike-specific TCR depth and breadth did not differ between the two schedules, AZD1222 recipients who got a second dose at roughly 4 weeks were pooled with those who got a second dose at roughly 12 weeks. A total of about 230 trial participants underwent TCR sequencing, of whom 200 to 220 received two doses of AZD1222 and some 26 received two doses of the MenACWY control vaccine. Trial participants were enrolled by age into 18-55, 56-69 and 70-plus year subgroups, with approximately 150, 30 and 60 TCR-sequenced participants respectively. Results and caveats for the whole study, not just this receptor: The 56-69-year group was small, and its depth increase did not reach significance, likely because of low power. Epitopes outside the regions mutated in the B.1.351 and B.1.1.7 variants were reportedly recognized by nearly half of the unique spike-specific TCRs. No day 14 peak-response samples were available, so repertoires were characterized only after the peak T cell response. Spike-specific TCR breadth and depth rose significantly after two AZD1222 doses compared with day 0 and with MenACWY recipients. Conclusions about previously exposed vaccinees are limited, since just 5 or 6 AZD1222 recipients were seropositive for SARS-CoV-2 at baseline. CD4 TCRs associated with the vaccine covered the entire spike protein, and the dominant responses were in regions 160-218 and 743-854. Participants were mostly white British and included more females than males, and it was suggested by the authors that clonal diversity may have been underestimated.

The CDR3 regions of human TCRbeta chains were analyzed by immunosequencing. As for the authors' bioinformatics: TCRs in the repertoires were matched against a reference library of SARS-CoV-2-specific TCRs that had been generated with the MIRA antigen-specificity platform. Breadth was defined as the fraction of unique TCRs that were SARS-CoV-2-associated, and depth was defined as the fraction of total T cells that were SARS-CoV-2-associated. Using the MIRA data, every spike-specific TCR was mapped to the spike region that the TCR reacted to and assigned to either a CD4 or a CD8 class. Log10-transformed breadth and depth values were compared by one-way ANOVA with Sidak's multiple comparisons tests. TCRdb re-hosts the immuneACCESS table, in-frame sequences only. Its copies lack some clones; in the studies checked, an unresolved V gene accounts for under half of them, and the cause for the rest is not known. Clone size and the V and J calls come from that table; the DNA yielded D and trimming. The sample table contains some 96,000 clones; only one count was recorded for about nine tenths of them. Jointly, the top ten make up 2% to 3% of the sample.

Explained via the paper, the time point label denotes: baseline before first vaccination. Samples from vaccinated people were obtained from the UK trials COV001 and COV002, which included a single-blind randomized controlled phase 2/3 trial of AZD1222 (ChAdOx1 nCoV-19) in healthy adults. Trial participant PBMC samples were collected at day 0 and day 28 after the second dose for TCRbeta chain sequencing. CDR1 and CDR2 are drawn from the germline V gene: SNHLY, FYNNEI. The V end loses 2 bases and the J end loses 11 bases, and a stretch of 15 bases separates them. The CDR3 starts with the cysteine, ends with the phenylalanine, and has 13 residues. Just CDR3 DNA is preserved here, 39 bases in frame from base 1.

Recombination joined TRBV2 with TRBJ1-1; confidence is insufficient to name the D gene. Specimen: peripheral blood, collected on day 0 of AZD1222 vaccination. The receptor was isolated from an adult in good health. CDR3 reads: CASSELDGLWAFF. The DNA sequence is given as TGTGCCAGCAGTGAACTGGACGGGCTATGGGCTTTCTTT. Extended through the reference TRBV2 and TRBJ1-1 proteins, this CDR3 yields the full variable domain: EPEVTQTPSHQVTQMGQEVILRCVPISNHLYFYWYRQILGQKVEFLVSFYNNEISEKSEIFDDQFSVERPDGSNFTLKIRSTKLEDSAMYFCASSELDGLWAFFGQGTRLTVV.